The entry that follows covers one T cell receptor beta chain sequence. Its antigen is unidentified. In every case, the donor was a healthy Caucasian. This sample is drawn from a study of identical twins. Whole-study findings and limits: Beta clonotypes that were abundant in cord blood contained fewer insertions, a pattern absent from memory repertoires.

TCRdb reanalysed the 5' RACE reads using MiXCR and keeps one entry per CDR3 protein. This sample carries over 200,000 distinct CDR3 sequences, 6.5% of them seen once, and the ten largest clones take just over 14%. The length of the CDR3 is 11 residues. Trimming took off 5 bases at V and 8 bases at J, with 6 bases between the two ends. The germline V gene has CDR1 MNHNY and CDR2 SVGAGI (reference sequence). This sample was also put to use in a study of T cells expressing NK-cell markers. That work states: Beta-chain profiling covered CD3+CD56+NKG2C+, CD3+CD56+NKG2C- and CD3+CD56-NKG2C+ sorted subsets.

The sequencing sample was made of CD8+ T cells sorted from blood. This clonotype was obtained from a woman under 30 in good health. The rearrangement uses TRBV6-6 and TRBJ1-4; no clear D gene. CDR3 sequence: CASSTIEKLFF. CDR3 bases: TGTGCCAGCAGTACCATCGAAAAACTGTTTTTT.